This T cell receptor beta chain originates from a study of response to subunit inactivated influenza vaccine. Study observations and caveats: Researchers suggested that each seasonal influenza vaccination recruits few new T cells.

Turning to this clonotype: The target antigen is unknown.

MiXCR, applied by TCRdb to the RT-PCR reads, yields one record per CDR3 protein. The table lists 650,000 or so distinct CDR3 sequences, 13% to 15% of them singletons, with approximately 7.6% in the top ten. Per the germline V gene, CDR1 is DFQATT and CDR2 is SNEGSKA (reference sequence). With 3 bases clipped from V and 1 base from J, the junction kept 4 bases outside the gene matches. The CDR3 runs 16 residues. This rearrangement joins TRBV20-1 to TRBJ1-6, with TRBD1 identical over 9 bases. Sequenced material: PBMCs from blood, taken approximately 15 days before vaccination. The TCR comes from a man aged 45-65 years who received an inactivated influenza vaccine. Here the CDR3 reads CSASKGQGSYNSPLHF. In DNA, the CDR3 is TGCAGTGCTAGCAAAGGACAGGGGTCCTATAATTCACCCCTCCACTTT.